This entry features one TCR beta chain sequence. Its cognate antigen has yet to be identified. It has no much larger one-base neighbor in the sample; base qualities were not kept. This sample was included in a study of blood T cell repertoires in COVID-19 (TCRdb year 2020). Concerning the study at large: Collaborator samples came from the United States, Italy and Spain and covered acute and convalescent phases of COVID-19. The material from the prospective study consisted of cDNA or gDNA derived from T cells, B-cell-depleted T cells, or PBMCs. Subjects who had been exposed to COVID-19, were actively infected with it, or had recovered from it provided the deeply sampled blood TCRbeta repertoires that made up the dataset. A freely available public database, intended as a resource for researchers studying the immune response to SARS-CoV-2, is where the repertoires were released. The samples were drawn from the first 160 participants of the ongoing ImmuneRACE study and from over 950 subjects provided by 6 global collaborators. A de-identified subject ID, COVID-19 status, age in years and sex were almost always included in the sample metadata. Where HLA class I and class II types were available, the types were taken from metadata supplied by the sample provider, not from assay-based typing.

The collaborating institutions used their own protocols to collect whole blood in K2EDTA tubes. For TCRbeta analysis, collaborator samples were shipped as frozen whole blood, as isolated PBMCs, or as DNA extracted from either sample type. TCRbeta CDR3 regions were amplified from genomic DNA using the immunoSEQ Assay, a bias-controlled multiplex PCR. On the authors' methods: The number of nucleated cells in each sample was estimated by amplification of reference gene primers within the assay. To quantify the absolute abundance of each unique TCRbeta CDR3 rearrangement, sequence reads were collapsed and filtered. For each sample, productive Simpson clonality was calculated as the square root of Simpson's diversity index across productive rearrangements. The clones in this table, taken by TCRdb from immuneACCESS, are in-frame only. Not every clone is retained; where verified, under half of the shortfall comes from an unresolved V gene, and the cause of the rest is unknown. The DNA was the basis for D and trimming; V, J and clone size are from that table. For this sample there are under 200,000 clones; 84% appear just once. Of the sample, roughly 15% falls within the top ten clones.

Overall results and qualifications from the work: How much clinical and demographic metadata was included differed by source and by participant, and the metadata was provided uncurated.

Reading from cysteine to phenylalanine, the CDR3 counts 14 amino acids. Just the 42-base CDR3 DNA is kept, in frame starting at base 1. CDR1 and CDR2, per the germline V gene, are KGHDR and SFDVKD. The junction shows trimming of 4 bases on V and 2 bases on J, plus 7 bases between the germline ends. The rearranged segments are TRBV24-1 and TRBJ2-2, with TRBD2 tentatively as D gene (6 bases match). The TCR originated in a man between 18 and 29 years old with active or convalescent COVID-19. The sequenced sample was peripheral blood. DNA sequence: TGTGCCACCAGTGACGCGGGAAACACCGGGGAGCTGTTTTTT. It specifies CATSDAGNTGELFF.